The clone carrying this T cell receptor beta chain was detected a few times. As yet, its antigen is unknown. The data originate from a study of identical twins. Per the germline V gene, CDR1 is LGHNA and CDR2 is YNFKEQ. Between the trimmed V and J ends, which lost 1 base and 1 base, there was a span of 15 bases. The CDR3 has 17 residues. TCRdb re-called the 5' RACE reads through MiXCR, storing one row per CDR3 protein. The table has 1.5 million or so distinct CDR3 sequences, 25% to 35% seen once. General study points: Out-of-frame alpha sequences common to twins exhibited an excess of low generation probability. Possibly, invariant MAIT and iNKT cells partly confounded zero-insertion analyses. Weaker excess twin sharing was seen among beta out-of-frame sequences. Insertions ran lower in abundant cord blood beta clonotypes, though not in memory repertoires.

The material sequenced was cord blood. This clonotype was obtained from a newborn girl in good health. This chain joins TRBV4-2 and TRBJ2-3; D perhaps matches TRBD1 (6 bases). The DNA for the CDR3 is TGTGCCAGCAGCCAAGGGAAGGCGGACAGAGGCACAGATACGCAGTATTTT. As protein: CASSQGKADRGTDTQYF.